One and the same sample provided the 14 T cell receptor beta chains below, sequenced in a study of CD8 T cells in ankylosing spondylitis. One entry per CDR3 protein results from TCRdb running MiXCR on the 5' RACE reads. Here the sample spans roughly 240,000 distinct CDR3 sequences, roughly a third being singletons. Sequencing input: blood, either unsorted or a sorted T cell fraction (not recorded which). These receptors all stem from a male donor with ankylosing spondylitis or in good health (not recorded which).

V gene TRBV5-1 combines with J gene TRBJ2-5, with D possibly being TRBD1 (5 bases). CDR3 length equals 15 residues. Germline V gives CDR1 SGHRS, CDR2 YFSETQ. The V end lost 3 bases, the J end lost 2 bases, and 14 bases lay between the germline ends. CDR3 in amino acids: CASSSEQELQETQYF. The CDR3 DNA reads as TGCGCCAGCAGCTCGGAACAGGAGTTACAAGAGACCCAGTACTTC. The full variable domain, completed using reference TRBV5-1 and TRBJ2-5, is KAGVTQTPRYLIKTRGQQVTLSCSPISGHRSVSWYQQTPGQGLQFLFEYFSETQRNKGNFPGRFSGRQFSNSRSEMNVSTLELGDSALYLCASSSEQELQETQYFGPGTRLLVL.

Only a few counts were recorded for this clonotype. The rearrangement links TRBV20-1 to TRBJ1-5, with D maybe TRBD1 (5 bases). CDR1 is DFQATT and CDR2 is SNEGSKA in the germline V gene (reference sequence). V lost 6 bases, J lost 0 bases, and 21 bases lay in between. CDR3 length: 17 residues. The CDR3 protein is CSARASWGDISNQPQHF. In DNA form, the CDR3 reads TGCAGTGCCCGGGCCAGCTGGGGCGATATTAGCAATCAGCCCCAGCATTTT.

J is TRBJ2-3 and V is TRBV10-3; D remains ambiguous. This CDR3 is 12 amino acids long. Germline assignment: CDR1 ENHRY and CDR2 SYGVKD. The ends were cut back, 2 bases at V and 3 bases at J, with 3 bases in the middle. The CDR3 loop is CAISEVTDTQYF. In DNA form, the CDR3 reads TGTGCCATCAGTGAGGTAACAGATACGCAGTATTTT.

The chain carries TRBV7-2 and TRBJ2-1; 9 positions match TRBD1. CDR1 and CDR2 from the germline V gene are SGHTA and FQGNSA. The CDR3 has 16 amino acids. With V trimmed by 0 bases and J by 3 bases, 3 bases remained unmatched. CDR3 DNA: TGTGCCAGCAGCTTAGCGTCGGGACAGGGCTACAATGAGCAGTTCTTC. Its translation is CASSLASGQGYNEQFF.

The CDR3 spells CSVEDVPGRGADTQYF. The CDR3 bases are TGCAGCGTTGAAGACGTCCCGGGGCGGGGTGCAGATACGCAGTATTTT. The chain has TRBV29-1 and TRBJ2-3, with TRBD2 as a possible D gene (6 bases). Germline CDR1 is SQVTM and CDR2 is ANQGSEA. V gave up 0 bases and J gave up 4 bases, with 17 bases separating them. The CDR3 length is 16 residues.

This chain joins TRBV27 and TRBJ2-7; unclear D gene. With 0 bases removed from V and 6 bases from J, the gap between germline ends came to 6 bases. Germline CDR1 is MNHEY and CDR2 is SMNVEV (reference sequence). The CDR3 is made up of 12 amino acids. The CDR3 protein is CASSLSFGEQYF. The DNA of the CDR3 is TGTGCCAGCAGTTTATCGTTTGGCGAGCAGTACTTC.

V gene TRBV12-3 or TRBV12-4 combines with J gene TRBJ2-7; D gene unclear. This CDR3 comprises 14 residues. V was cut by 8 bases and J by 3 bases, with 17 bases left in between. Here the CDR3 DNA reads TGTGCCAGCCTAAGGGCACTGGGAATCTACGAGCAGTACTTC. This encodes CASLRALGIYEQYF.

The gene calls are TRBV20-1 and TRBJ2-3; TRBD2 is a possible D gene (5 bases). The CDR3 extends over 13 amino acids. The V end was cut by 7 bases, the J end by 0 bases, with 11 bases between. Germline-derived CDR1 and CDR2 are DFQATT and SNEGSKA (reference sequence). This CDR3 reads CSVSAASTDTQYF. In DNA, the CDR3 is TGCAGTGTTAGCGCAGCTAGCACAGATACGCAGTATTTT.

The CDR3 nucleotides are TGTGCCAGCTCGCAATACAGGGACGAGCAGTACTTC. Translating gives CASSQYRDEQYF. V usage is TRBV18 and J usage is TRBJ2-7, with D tentatively TRBD1 (6 bases). The CDR3 runs 12 residues. From germline, CDR1 is KGHSH and CDR2 LQKENI. Trimming took off 6 bases at V and 5 bases at J, with 11 bases between the two ends.

The chain links TRBV11-1 to TRBJ2-3; no clear D gene. The CDR3 has 18 residues. With 1 base removed from V and 1 base from J, the gap between germline ends came to 18 bases. Germline lookup yields CDR1 SGHAT and CDR2 FQDESV (reference sequence). The chain's CDR3 is CASSLVYGHAYGTDTQYF. The CDR3 DNA follows: TGTGCCAGCAGCTTAGTCTACGGCCATGCATACGGCACAGATACGCAGTATTTT.

V gene TRBV5-6 combines with J gene TRBJ2-1; 15 nucleotides agree with TRBD2. Germline V lookup: CDR1 SGHDT, CDR2 YYEEEE. The junction had 3 bases not matched to a gene; V was cut back by 3 bases and J by 8 bases. The CDR3 runs to 15 residues. The CDR3 region has the DNA TGTGCCAGCAGCTGGAGGACTAGCGGGGGGGATGAGCAGTTCTTC. Translating it yields CASSWRTSGGDEQFF. Complete variable domain (other parts from reference TRBV5-6 and TRBJ2-1): DAGVTQSPTHLIKTRGQQVTLRCSPKSGHDTVSWYQQALGQGPQFIFQYYEEEERQRGNFPDRFSGHQFPNYSSELNVNALLLGDSALYLCASSWRTSGGDEQFFGPGTRLTVL.

The CDR3 protein is CASSYADRGSYEQYF. CDR3 DNA: TGTGCCAGCAGTTACGCGGACAGAGGATCCTACGAGCAGTACTTC. The chain joins TRBV6-5 to TRBJ2-7, with D possibly being TRBD1 (6 bases). CDR3 size: 15 residues. The germline V and J ends were trimmed by 2 bases and 1 base, with 12 bases remaining between them. Germline CDR1 and CDR2: MNHEY and SVGAGI.

The genes are TRBV20-1 and TRBJ2-1; 8 bases match TRBD1. CDR3 length: 12 amino acids. Trimming at V came to 5 bases and at J to 10 bases, leaving 7 bases not matched to a gene. From germline, CDR1 is DFQATT and CDR2 SNEGSKA (reference sequence). The CDR3 coding sequence is TGCAGTGCTCCACAGGGGGTGTGGGAGCAGTTCTTC. Its translation: CSAPQGVWEQFF.

This clonotype was picked up one time. The J gene is TRBJ1-1, the V gene TRBV20-1; perhaps TRBD1 as D (5 bases). This CDR3 has 14 residues. Trimming took 2 bases from V and 0 from J, leaving 10 bases between them. The germline V gene has CDR1 DFQATT and CDR2 SNEGSKA (reference sequence). CDR3 bases: TGCAGTGCTAGATTCGGGGCCCTGAACACTGAAGCTTTCTTT. Protein product: CSARFGALNTEAFF.